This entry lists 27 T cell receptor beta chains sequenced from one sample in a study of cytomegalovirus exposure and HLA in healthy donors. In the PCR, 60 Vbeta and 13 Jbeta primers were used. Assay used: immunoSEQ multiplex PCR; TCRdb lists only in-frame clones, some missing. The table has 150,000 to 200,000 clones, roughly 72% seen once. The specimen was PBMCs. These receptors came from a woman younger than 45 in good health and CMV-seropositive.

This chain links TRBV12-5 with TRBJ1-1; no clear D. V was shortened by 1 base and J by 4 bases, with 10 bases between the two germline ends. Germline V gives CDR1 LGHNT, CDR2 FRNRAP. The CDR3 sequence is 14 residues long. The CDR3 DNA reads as TGTGCTAGTGGTTTGGGACGAGAGGGCACTGAAGCTTTCTTT. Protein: CASGLGREGTEAFF.

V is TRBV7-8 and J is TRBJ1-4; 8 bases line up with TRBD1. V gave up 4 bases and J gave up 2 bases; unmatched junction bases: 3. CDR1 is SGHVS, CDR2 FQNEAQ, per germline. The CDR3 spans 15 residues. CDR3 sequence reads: CASSSRQGTNEKLFF. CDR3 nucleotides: TGTGCCAGCAGCTCAAGACAGGGGACTAATGAAAAACTGTTTTTT.

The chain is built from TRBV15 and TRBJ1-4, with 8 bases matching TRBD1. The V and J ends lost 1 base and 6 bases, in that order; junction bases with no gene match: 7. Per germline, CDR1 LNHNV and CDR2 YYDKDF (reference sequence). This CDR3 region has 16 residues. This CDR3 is CATSRVGTGGYEKLFF. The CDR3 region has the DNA TGTGCCACCAGCAGAGTGGGCACAGGGGGTTATGAAAAACTGTTTTTT.

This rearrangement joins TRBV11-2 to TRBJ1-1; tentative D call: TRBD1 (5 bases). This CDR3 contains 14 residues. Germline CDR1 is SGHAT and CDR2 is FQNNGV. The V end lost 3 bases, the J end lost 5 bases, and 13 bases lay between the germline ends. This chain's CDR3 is CASSFGPGETEAFF. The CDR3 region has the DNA TGTGCCAGCAGCTTTGGTCCGGGGGAGACTGAAGCTTTCTTT. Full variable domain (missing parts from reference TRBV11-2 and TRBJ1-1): EAGVAQSPRYKIIEKRQSVAFWCNPISGHATLYWYQQILGQGPKLLIQFQNNGVVDDSQLPKDRFSAERLKGVDSTLKIQPAKLEDSAVYLCASSFGPGETEAFFGQGTRLTVV.

The CDR3 nucleotides are TGTGCCAGCAGCTTTAGCCTCGGGAGCTACGAGCAGTACTTC. Residues: CASSFSLGSYEQYF. The chain joins TRBV7-9 to TRBJ2-7; D might be TRBD2 (6 bases). The germline V gene encodes CDR1 SEHNR and CDR2 FQNEAQ (reference sequence). The CDR3 is 14 residues long. Deletions cut 3 bases from V and 3 bases from J, with 12 bases between.

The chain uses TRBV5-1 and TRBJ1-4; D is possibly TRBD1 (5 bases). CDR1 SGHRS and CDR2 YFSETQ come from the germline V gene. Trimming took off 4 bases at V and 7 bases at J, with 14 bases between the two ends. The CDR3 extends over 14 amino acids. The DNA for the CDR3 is TGCGCCAGCAGCGTGGATGGGGGGGGTGAAAAACTGTTTTTT. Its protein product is CASSVDGGGEKLFF. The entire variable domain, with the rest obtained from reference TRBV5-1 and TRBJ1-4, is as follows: KAGVTQTPRYLIKTRGQQVTLSCSPISGHRSVSWYQQTPGQGLQFLFEYFSETQRNKGNFPGRFSGRQFSNSRSEMNVSTLELGDSALYLCASSVDGGGEKLFFGSGTQLSVL.

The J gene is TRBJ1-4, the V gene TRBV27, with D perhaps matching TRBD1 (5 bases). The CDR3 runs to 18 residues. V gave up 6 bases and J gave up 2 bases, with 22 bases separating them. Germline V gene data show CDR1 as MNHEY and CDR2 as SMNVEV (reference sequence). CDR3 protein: CASSLVYGRVRTNEKLFF. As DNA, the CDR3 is TGTGCCAGCAGCCTAGTATACGGCAGGGTGAGGACTAATGAAAAACTGTTTTTT.

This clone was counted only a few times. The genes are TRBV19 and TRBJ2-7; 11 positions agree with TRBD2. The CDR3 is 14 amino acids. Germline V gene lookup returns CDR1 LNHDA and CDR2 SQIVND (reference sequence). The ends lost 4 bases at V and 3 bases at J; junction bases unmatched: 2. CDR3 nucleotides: TGTGCCAGTAGTACCGGACTAGCGGGCTACGAGCAGTACTTC. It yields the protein CASSTGLAGYEQYF.

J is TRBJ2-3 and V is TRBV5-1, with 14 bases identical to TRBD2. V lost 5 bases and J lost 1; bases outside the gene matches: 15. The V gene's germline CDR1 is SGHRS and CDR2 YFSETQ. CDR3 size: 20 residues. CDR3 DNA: TGCGCCAGCAGGCTTGCACTCTCGGGACTAGCGGGAGAAGGCACAGATACGCAGTATTTT. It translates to CASRLALSGLAGEGTDTQYF.

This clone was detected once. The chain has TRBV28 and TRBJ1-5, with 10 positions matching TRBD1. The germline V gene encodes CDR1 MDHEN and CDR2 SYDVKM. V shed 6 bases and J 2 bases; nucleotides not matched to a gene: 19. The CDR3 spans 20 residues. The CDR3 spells CASRSFPGQGRFRGNQPQHF. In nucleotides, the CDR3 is TGTGCCAGCAGGTCCTTCCCGGGACAGGGGAGATTTAGGGGCAATCAGCCCCAGCATTTT.

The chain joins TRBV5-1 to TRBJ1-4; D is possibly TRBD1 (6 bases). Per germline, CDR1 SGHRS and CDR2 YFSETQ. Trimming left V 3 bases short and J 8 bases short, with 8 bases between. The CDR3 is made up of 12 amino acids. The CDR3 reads CASSYDREKLFF. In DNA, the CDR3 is TGCGCCAGCAGCTATGACAGGGAAAAACTGTTTTTT.

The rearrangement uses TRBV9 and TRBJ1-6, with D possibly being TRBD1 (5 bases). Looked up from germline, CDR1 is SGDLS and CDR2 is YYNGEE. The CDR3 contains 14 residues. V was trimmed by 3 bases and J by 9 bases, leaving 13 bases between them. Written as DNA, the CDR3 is TGTGCCAGCAGCGCCGGGACGGAGGGTTCACCCCTCCACTTT. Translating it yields CASSAGTEGSPLHF.

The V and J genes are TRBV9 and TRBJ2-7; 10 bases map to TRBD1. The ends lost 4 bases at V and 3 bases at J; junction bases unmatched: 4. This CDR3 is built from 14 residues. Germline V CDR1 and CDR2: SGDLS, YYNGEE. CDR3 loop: CASSTGQGGYEQYF. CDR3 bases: TGTGCCAGCAGCACCGGACAGGGGGGCTACGAGCAGTACTTC.

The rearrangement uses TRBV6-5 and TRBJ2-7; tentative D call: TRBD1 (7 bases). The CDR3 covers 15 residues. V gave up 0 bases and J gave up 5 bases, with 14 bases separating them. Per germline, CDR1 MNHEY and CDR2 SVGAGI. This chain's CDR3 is CASSYSRDSRHEQYF. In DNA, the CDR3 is TGTGCCAGCAGTTACTCGCGGGACAGCCGTCACGAGCAGTACTTC.

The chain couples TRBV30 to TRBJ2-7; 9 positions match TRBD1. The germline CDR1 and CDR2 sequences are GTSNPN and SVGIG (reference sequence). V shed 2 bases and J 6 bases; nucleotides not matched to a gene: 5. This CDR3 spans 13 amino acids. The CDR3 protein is CAWSRGTGSEQYF. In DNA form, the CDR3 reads TGTGCCTGGAGTCGAGGGACAGGGAGCGAGCAGTACTTC.

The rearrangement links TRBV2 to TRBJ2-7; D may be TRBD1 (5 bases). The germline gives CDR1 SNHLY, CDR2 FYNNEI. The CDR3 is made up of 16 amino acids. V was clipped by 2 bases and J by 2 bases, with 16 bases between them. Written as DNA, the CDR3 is TGTGCCAGCAGTGAAAGGGGTGACTCTACCACCTACGAGCAGTACTTC. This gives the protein CASSERGDSTTYEQYF.

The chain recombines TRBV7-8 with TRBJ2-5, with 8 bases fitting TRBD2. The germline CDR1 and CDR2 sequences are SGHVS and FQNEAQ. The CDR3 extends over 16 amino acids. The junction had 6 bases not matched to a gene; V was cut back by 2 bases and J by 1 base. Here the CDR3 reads CASSLSPSGGQETQYF. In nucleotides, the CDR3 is TGTGCCAGCAGCTTATCCCCCAGCGGGGGCCAAGAGACCCAGTACTTC.

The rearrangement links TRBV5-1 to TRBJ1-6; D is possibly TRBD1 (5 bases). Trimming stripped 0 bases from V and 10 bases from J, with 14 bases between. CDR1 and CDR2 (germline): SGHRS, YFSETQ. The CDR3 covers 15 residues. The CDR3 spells CASSLGVDRESPLHF. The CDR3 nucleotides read TGCGCCAGCAGCTTGGGGGTAGACAGAGAATCACCCCTCCACTTT.

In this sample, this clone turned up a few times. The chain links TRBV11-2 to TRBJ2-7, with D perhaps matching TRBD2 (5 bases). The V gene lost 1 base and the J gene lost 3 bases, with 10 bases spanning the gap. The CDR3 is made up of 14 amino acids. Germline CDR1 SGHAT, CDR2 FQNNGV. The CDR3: CASSLVSGNYEQYF. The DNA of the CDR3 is TGTGCCAGCAGCTTAGTGTCGGGGAACTACGAGCAGTACTTC.

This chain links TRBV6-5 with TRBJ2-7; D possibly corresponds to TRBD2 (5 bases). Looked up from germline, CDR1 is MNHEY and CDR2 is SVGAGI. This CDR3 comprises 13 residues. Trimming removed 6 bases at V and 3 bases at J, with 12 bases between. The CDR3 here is CASSLGSFYEQYF. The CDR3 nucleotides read TGTGCCAGCAGCCTGGGGAGCTTCTACGAGCAGTACTTC.

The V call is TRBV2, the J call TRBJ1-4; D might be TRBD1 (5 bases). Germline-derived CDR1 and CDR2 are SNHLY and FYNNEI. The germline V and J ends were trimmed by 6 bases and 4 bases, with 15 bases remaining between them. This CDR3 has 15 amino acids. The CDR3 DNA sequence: TGTGCCAGCAGGACTCTCCCGGGGGTTAATGAAAAACTGTTTTTT. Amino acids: CASRTLPGVNEKLFF.

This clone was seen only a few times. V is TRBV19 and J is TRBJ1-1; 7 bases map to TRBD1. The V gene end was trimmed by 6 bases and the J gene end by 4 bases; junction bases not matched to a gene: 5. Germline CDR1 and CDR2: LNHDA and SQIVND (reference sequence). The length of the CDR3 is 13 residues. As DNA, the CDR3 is TGTGCCAGTAGGACAGGGATGGGCACTGAAGCTTTCTTT. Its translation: CASRTGMGTEAFF.

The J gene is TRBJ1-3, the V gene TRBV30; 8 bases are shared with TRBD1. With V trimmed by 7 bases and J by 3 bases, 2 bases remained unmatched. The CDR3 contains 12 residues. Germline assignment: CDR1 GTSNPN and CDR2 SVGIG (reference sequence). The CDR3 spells CALTGDGNTIYF. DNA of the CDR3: TGTGCCTTGACAGGGGATGGAAACACCATATATTTT.

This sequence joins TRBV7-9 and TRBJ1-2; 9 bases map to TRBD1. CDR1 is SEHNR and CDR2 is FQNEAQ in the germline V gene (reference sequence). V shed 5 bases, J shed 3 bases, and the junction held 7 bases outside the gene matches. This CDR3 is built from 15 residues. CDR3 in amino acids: CASSRGRDRDYGYTF. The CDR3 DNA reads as TGTGCCAGCAGCCGCGGCCGGGACAGGGACTATGGCTACACCTTC.

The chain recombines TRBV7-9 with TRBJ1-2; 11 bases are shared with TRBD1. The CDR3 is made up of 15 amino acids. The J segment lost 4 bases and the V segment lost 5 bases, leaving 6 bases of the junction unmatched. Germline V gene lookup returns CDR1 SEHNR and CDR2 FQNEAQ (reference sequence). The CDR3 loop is CASSPRTGGAYGYTF. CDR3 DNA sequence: TGTGCCAGCAGCCCTCGGACAGGGGGCGCCTATGGCTACACCTTC.

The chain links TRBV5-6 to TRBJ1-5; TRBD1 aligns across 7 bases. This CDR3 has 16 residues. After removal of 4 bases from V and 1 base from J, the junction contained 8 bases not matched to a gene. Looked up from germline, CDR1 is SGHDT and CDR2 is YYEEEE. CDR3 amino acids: CASSTMTGSSNQPQHF. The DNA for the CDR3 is TGTGCCAGCAGCACAATGACAGGGAGCAGCAATCAGCCCCAGCATTTT.

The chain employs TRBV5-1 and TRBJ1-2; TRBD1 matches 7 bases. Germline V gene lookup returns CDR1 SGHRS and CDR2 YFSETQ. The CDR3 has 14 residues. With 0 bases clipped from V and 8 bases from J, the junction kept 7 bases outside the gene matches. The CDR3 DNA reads TGCGCCAGCAGCTTGGACAGGGGTTTTCAAGGCTACACCTTC. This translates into CASSLDRGFQGYTF.